A selection of T cell receptor beta chains follows, all from one sample in a study of vaccination effects on CD4 cells after COVID-19. Sequenced by immunoSEQ multiplex PCR; TCRdb stores in-frame clones only, minus some. This table has some 24,000 clones, approximately 83% appearing once. Their cognate antigens are unknown. Sequenced material: CD4+ T cells from PBMCs cultured with HCoV-NL63 spike peptides, taken before COVID-19 vaccination. These receptors came from a human donor who received a COVID-19 vaccine. Each CDR3 is given with its conserved first and last residue. A D gene is named only where the DNA matches it firmly. Rows may omit the clone size; those that give it use once, few, many or a size class.

abundance,j_gene,v_gene,d_gene,CDR3aa,CDR3nt
.,TRBJ2-7,TRBV2,TRBD1,CASIPGQGETYEQYF,TGTGCCAGCATCCCGGGACAGGGGGAAACCTACGAGCAGTACTTC
.,TRBJ2-3,TRBV5-1,.,CASSLQRSSTDTQYF,TGCGCCAGCAGCTTGCAGAGATCTAGCACAGATACGCAGTATTTT
few,TRBJ1-2,TRBV25-1,.,CASSTRGGYTF,TGTGCCAGCAGTACCAGGGGTGGCTACACCTTC
.,TRBJ1-1,TRBV20-1,.,CSASREAWEGPSYTEAFF,TGCAGTGCTAGTAGAGAGGCCTGGGAAGGACCGTCGTACACTGAAGCTTTCTTT
.,TRBJ2-7,TRBV29-1,.,CSAPQATYEQYF,TGCAGCGCTCCACAGGCTACCTACGAGCAGTACTTC
few,TRBJ2-7,TRBV5-4,TRBD2,CASSLGRGGSSYEQYF,TGTGCCAGCAGCTTGGGGCGGGGGGGAAGCTCCTACGAGCAGTACTTC
.,TRBJ1-1,TRBV15,TRBD1,CATSRQQGEPRDTEAFF,TGTGCCACCAGCAGACAACAGGGGGAGCCCAGGGACACTGAAGCTTTCTTT
.,TRBJ2-2,TRBV7-8,TRBD1,CASSLGQGAKTGELFF,TGTGCCAGCAGCTTGGGACAGGGGGCTAAAACCGGGGAGCTGTTTTTT
.,TRBJ2-2,TRBV6-6,.,CASSKHTGELFF,TGTGCCAGCAGTAAACACACCGGGGAGCTGTTTTTT
few,TRBJ2-2,TRBV2,.,CASSDLRGTYTGELFF,TGTGCCAGCAGTGATCTCCGTGGCACCTACACCGGGGAGCTGTTTTTT
.,TRBJ2-6,TRBV7-6,TRBD2,CASSLESGLAGFSGANVLTF,TGTGCCAGCAGCTTAGAGTCCGGGCTAGCGGGTTTCAGTGGGGCCAACGTCCTGACTTTC
.,TRBJ1-6,TRBV2,.,CASSEGVGGPLHF,TGTGCCAGCAGTGAGGGAGTCGGTGGACCCCTCCACTTT
.,TRBJ2-7,TRBV6-5,TRBD1,CASRKTGAEPEQYF,TGTGCCAGCAGGAAGACAGGGGCCGAGCCGGAGCAGTACTTC
.,TRBJ1-2,TRBV9,.,CASSVASGANYGYTF,TGTGCCAGCAGCGTAGCGAGTGGGGCTAACTATGGCTACACCTTC
.,TRBJ1-1,TRBV18,.,CASSRTGSGTSTEAFF,TGTGCCAGCTCCCGAACCGGCTCGGGGACGAGCACTGAAGCTTTCTTT
once,TRBJ2-7,TRBV7-2,.,CASSEWDGNYEQYF,TGTGCCAGCAGCGAATGGGACGGAAACTACGAGCAGTACTTC
.,TRBJ1-2,TRBV3-1/TRBV3-2,TRBD1,CASSPTTGTNYGYTF,TGTGCCAGCAGCCCTACGACAGGGACTAACTATGGCTACACCTTC
.,TRBJ2-1,TRBV11-3,TRBD2,CASSLESSGGSNEQFF,TGTGCCAGCAGCTTAGAATCTAGCGGGGGAAGCAATGAGCAGTTCTTC
.,TRBJ2-2,TRBV12-5,TRBD2,CASGLVQGLAGAGELFF,TGTGCTAGTGGTTTGGTACAAGGACTAGCGGGAGCCGGGGAGCTGTTTTTT
.,TRBJ1-2,TRBV6-1,TRBD1,CASSEAHRGYGYTF,TGTGCCAGCAGTGAAGCGCACAGGGGATATGGCTACACCTTC
.,TRBJ2-1,TRBV5-1,.,CASRNYSVGFRSYNEQFF,TGCGCCAGCAGAAATTATAGCGTGGGGTTTCGCTCCTACAATGAGCAGTTCTTC
.,TRBJ2-6,TRBV5-1,.,CASSEAAGANVLTF,TGCGCCAGCAGCGAGGCTGCTGGGGCCAACGTCCTGACTTTC
.,TRBJ1-1,TRBV19,.,CASKGGLRGATEAFF,TGTGCCAGTAAGGGGGGCCTAAGAGGGGCCACTGAAGCTTTCTTT
few,TRBJ2-7,TRBV30,.,CAWATRGHNKIYEQYF,TGTGCCTGGGCAACAAGGGGACACAACAAGATCTACGAGCAGTACTTC
.,TRBJ2-7,TRBV5-1,.,CASSLGPGDYEQYF,TGCGCCAGCAGCTTGGGTCCTGGGGACTACGAGCAGTACTTC
.,TRBJ1-3,TRBV19,.,CASSIDAVRARGNTIYF,TGTGCCAGTAGTATAGACGCCGTTAGGGCTAGGGGAAACACCATATATTTT
.,TRBJ1-5,TRBV3-1/TRBV3-2,.,CASSQGRSSGQPQHF,TGTGCCAGCAGCCAAGGGCGGTCCTCGGGTCAGCCCCAGCATTTT
.,TRBJ1-1,TRBV5-1,TRBD1,CASSLGIGQGLGGSTEAFF,TGCGCCAGCAGCTTGGGCATCGGACAGGGCTTAGGAGGGAGCACTGAAGCTTTCTTT
.,TRBJ1-5,TRBV3-1/TRBV3-2,.,CASSQGWGVGQPQHF,TGTGCCAGCAGCCAAGGTTGGGGGGTTGGGCAGCCCCAGCATTTT
.,TRBJ1-1,TRBV5-6,.,CASSLYGPTEAFF,TGTGCCAGCAGCTTGTATGGCCCCACTGAAGCTTTCTTT
.,TRBJ1-2,TRBV7-6,.,CASSLAAAYGYTF,TGTGCCAGCAGCTTAGCGGCGGCCTATGGCTACACCTTC